The 8 T cell receptor beta chains listed next were all sequenced from one sample in a study of blood T cell repertoires in COVID-19. Data came from immunoSEQ multiplex PCR; TCRdb stores just in-frame clones and leaves some out. The sample lists over 25,000 clones, around four fifths seen once, with about 14% in the top ten. The sample consisted of peripheral blood. The receptors stem from a man at least 80 years old with active or convalescent COVID-19.

V is TRBV29-1 and J is TRBJ2-1, with 8 bases that match TRBD1. Trimming cost V 5 bases and J 1 base; bases outside gene matches: 7. CDR1 is SQVTM and CDR2 is ANQGSEA in the germline V gene. The CDR3 consists of 15 residues. CDR3 loop: CSVTRDRGSYNEQFF. The CDR3 region has the DNA TGCAGCGTTACGCGAGACAGGGGATCCTACAATGAGCAGTTCTTC.

This chain joins TRBV4-3 and TRBJ2-7, with D possibly being TRBD2 (5 bases). Trimming removed 0 bases at V and 6 bases at J, with 15 bases between. CDR3 length: 15 residues. CDR1 LGHNA and CDR2 YSLEER come from the germline V gene. In nucleotides, the CDR3 is TGCGCCAGCAGCCAAGATCGGGGTATCAATCGCGAGCAGTACTTC. It is translated as CASSQDRGINREQYF.

About this clone itself: At one end, the junction sequence differs from germline, possibly due to a read error. This chain links TRBV18 with TRBJ2-1; 7 bases are a match to TRBD2. Germline lookup yields CDR1 KGHSH and CDR2 LQKENI. The CDR3 totals 14 residues. CDR3 region: CATSPKSLAAEQFF. The CDR3 DNA reads TGTGCCACCTCACCAAAGAGCCTAGCGGCGGAGCAGTTCTTC.

This clone was counted a few times. The J gene is TRBJ2-7, the V gene TRBV7-9; 9 bases fit TRBD1. The J segment lost 2 bases and the V segment lost 2 bases, leaving 4 bases of the junction unmatched. This CDR3 region has 15 residues. Germline V lookup: CDR1 SEHNR, CDR2 FQNEAQ (reference sequence). The CDR3 loop is CASSLYGTGTYEQYF. CDR3 nucleotides: TGTGCCAGCAGCTTATATGGGACAGGGACCTACGAGCAGTACTTC.

This clone was observed a few times. V usage is TRBV2 and J usage is TRBJ2-7; D might be TRBD2 (6 bases). The CDR3 contains 12 residues. The germline CDR1 and CDR2 sequences are SNHLY and FYNNEI. V was cut by 10 bases and J by 3 bases, with 13 bases left in between. CDR3 nucleotide sequence: TGTGCCACCGGGGGAGGTTACTACGAGCAGTACTTC. This sequence encodes CATGGGYYEQYF.

The chain carries TRBV4-1 and TRBJ2-7, with 7 bases aligning to TRBD2. Germline V gene lookup returns CDR1 MGHRA and CDR2 YSYEKL. The CDR3 has 16 residues. Germline trimming cut 2 bases from V and 2 bases from J; bases unmatched to any gene: 9. For the CDR3, the DNA is TGCGCCAGCAGCCAACCCGGACTAGTCCCTACCTACGAGCAGTACTTC. Translated: CASSQPGLVPTYEQYF.

As regards this clone: A junction end diverges from the germline sequence, so it may reflect a read error. The genes are TRBV5-4 and TRBJ2-2, with 7 bases lining up with TRBD1. Germline V gene lookup returns CDR1 SGHNT and CDR2 YYREEE (reference sequence). This CDR3 region has 14 residues. The CDR3 DNA sequence: TGTGCCAGCAGCGCTGGACAGGACACCGGGGAACTGTTTTTT. Protein sequence: CASSAGQDTGELFF.

This clone has a handful of counts. The chain combines TRBV18 with TRBJ2-2, with 7 nucleotides matching TRBD1. The junction had 4 bases not matched to a gene; V was cut back by 0 bases and J by 3 bases. Looked up from germline, CDR1 is KGHSH and CDR2 is LQKENI. The length of the CDR3 is 16 residues. Here the CDR3 DNA reads TGTGCCAGCTCACCACCAGGGGGCAGGGACACCGGGGAGCTGTTTTTT. It specifies CASSPPGGRDTGELFF.